This TCR beta chain stems from a study of CD8+ T cells in alopecia areata. General study points: Sequences from scalp samples also cover resident alphabeta T cells of normal skin.

Sorting of CD4+ and CD8+ T cells was performed on PBMCs. This clone appeared once. No antigen is known for it. Reverse transcription of extracted RNA yielded cDNA, which provided the sequencing template. Some clones are missing from TCRdb's copy, which holds only in-frame ones; the method was immunoSEQ multiplex PCR. This table holds about 150,000 clones, around 50% found once. V lost 2 bases and J 8 bases, leaving 9 bases between the germline ends. This CDR3 has 13 residues. The germline V gene has CDR1 MNHEY and CDR2 SVGAGI. The starting material was CD8+ T cells sorted from blood, obtained at week 0. The chain couples TRBV6-5 to TRBJ2-2, with D uncertain. This TCR derives from a human donor with alopecia areata. This CDR3 is CASSYNNPGELFF. The CDR3 region has the DNA TGTGCCAGCAGTTACAATAACCCTGGGGAGCTGTTTTTT.